These 10 T cell receptor beta chains were sequenced from one sample in a study of blood T cell repertoires in COVID-19. The method was immunoSEQ multiplex PCR; TCRdb's version includes in-frame clones alone and lacks a portion of them. This sample carries some 250,000 clones, 80% to 90% of them seen once, and the ten largest clones take about 2%. Sequencing was performed on peripheral blood. Receptors were obtained from a man aged 30 to 45 with active or convalescent COVID-19.

DNA for the CDR3: TGTGCCAGCAGCTTGGCCAATAGAAACTATGGCTACACCTTC. Translation gives CASSLANRNYGYTF. V is TRBV5-4 and J is TRBJ1-2; D uncertain. The CDR3 runs to 14 residues. V gave up 0 bases and J gave up 2 bases, with 8 bases separating them. Germline loops: CDR1 SGHNT, CDR2 YYREEE (reference sequence).

This clone came up a few times. The chain links TRBV4-1 to TRBJ1-1; tentative D call: TRBD1 (5 bases). This CDR3 contains 14 residues. The V gene lost 2 bases and the J gene lost 3 bases, with 10 bases spanning the gap. Looked up from germline, CDR1 is MGHRA and CDR2 is YSYEKL. CDR3 sequence: CASSQQGYDTEAFF. CDR3 nucleotides: TGCGCCAGCAGCCAACAGGGTTATGACACTGAAGCTTTCTTT.

J is TRBJ2-7 and V is TRBV5-4; TRBD2 matches at 7 bases. CDR1 is SGHNT, CDR2 YYREEE, per germline (reference sequence). J gave up 6 bases and V 3 bases, and 0 bases lay outside the gene matches. The CDR3 extends over 11 amino acids. The CDR3 loop reads CASSWGGEQYF. Here the CDR3 DNA reads TGTGCCAGCAGCTGGGGGGGCGAGCAGTACTTC.

The CDR3 sequence: CSAGRGGNQPQHF. Here the CDR3 DNA reads TGCAGCGCGGGCCGCGGGGGCAATCAGCCCCAGCATTTT. The rearrangement joins TRBV29-1 to TRBJ1-5, with D unresolved. CDR1 is SQVTM and CDR2 is ANQGSEA in the germline V gene. The V end lost 7 bases, the J end lost 2 bases, and 12 bases lay between the germline ends. CDR3 size: 13 residues.

The chain employs TRBV2 and TRBJ2-7, with 9 bases lining up with TRBD2. CDR1 SNHLY and CDR2 FYNNEI come from the germline V gene. V shed 5 bases, J shed 1 base, and the junction held 6 bases outside the gene matches. There are 15 residues in the CDR3. The CDR3 loop is CASSFLSGGSYEQYF. In DNA, the CDR3 is TGTGCCAGCAGTTTTCTCAGCGGGGGGTCCTACGAGCAGTACTTC.

The rearrangement links TRBV10-1 to TRBJ2-7; TRBD2 is a possible D gene (5 bases). In germline, CDR1 is WNHNN, CDR2 SYGVQD (reference sequence). CDR3 length equals 14 residues. V shed 6 bases and J shed 1 base, with 13 bases lying between them. CDR3 coding DNA: TGCGCCAGCAGCTCGGACCGACTATCCTACGAGCAGTACTTC. Translation: CASSSDRLSYEQYF.

The J gene is TRBJ1-5, the V gene TRBV6-5; D may be TRBD1 (6 bases). CDR1 is MNHEY and CDR2 is SVGAGI in the germline V gene. The CDR3 is 15 amino acids. Trimming stripped 6 bases from V and 0 bases from J, with 12 bases between. The DNA for the CDR3 is TGTGCCAGCAGGATGGACAGCTATAGCAATCAGCCCCAGCATTTT. It encodes CASRMDSYSNQPQHF.

This chain uses TRBV15 with TRBJ1-1; D call uncertain. The CDR3 is 15 amino acids. V lost 0 bases and J lost 1, with 9 bases in between. The germline gives CDR1 LNHNV, CDR2 YYDKDF (reference sequence). CDR3 sequence: CATSRDLEGNTEAFF. In DNA form, the CDR3 reads TGTGCCACCAGCAGAGATCTTGAGGGGAACACTGAAGCTTTCTTT.

The J gene is TRBJ1-1, the V gene TRBV2, with TRBD1 matching over 8 bases. The V segment lost 5 bases and the J segment 1 base; nucleotides outside the gene matches: 3. The V gene's germline CDR1 is SNHLY and CDR2 FYNNEI. This CDR3 has 14 amino acids. The CDR3 loop reads CASSYGTGNTEAFF. CDR3 coding DNA: TGTGCCAGCAGTTACGGGACAGGGAACACTGAAGCTTTCTTT.

J is TRBJ1-2 and V is TRBV6-2 or TRBV6-3; TRBD1 might be the D (5 bases). Germline values: CDR1 MNHEY, CDR2 SVGEGT. This CDR3 spans 14 amino acids. V shed 0 bases and J shed 8 bases, with 13 bases lying between them. The CDR3 loop is CASSYSQGFGGYTF. In DNA, the CDR3 is TGTGCCAGCAGTTACTCTCAGGGATTTGGGGGCTACACCTTC.